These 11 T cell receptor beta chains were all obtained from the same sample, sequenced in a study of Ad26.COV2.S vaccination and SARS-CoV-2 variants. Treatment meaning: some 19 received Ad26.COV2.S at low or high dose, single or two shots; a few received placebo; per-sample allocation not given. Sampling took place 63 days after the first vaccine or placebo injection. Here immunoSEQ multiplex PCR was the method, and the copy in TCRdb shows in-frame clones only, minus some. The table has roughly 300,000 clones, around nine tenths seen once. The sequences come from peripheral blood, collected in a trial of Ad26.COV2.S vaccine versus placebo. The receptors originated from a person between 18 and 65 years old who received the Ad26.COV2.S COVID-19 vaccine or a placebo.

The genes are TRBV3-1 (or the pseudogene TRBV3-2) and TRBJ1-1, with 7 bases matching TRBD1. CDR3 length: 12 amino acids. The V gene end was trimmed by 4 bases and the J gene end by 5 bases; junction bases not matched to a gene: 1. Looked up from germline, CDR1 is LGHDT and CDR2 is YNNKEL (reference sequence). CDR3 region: CASSLQGTEAFF. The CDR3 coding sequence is TGTGCCAGCAGCCTACAGGGGACTGAAGCTTTCTTT.

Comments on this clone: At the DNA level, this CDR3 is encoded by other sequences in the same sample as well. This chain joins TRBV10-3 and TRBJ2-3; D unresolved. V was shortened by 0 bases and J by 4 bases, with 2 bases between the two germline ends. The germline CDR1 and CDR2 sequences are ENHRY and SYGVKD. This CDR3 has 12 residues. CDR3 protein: CAISESADTQYF. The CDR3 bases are TGTGCCATCAGTGAGTCGGCAGATACGCAGTATTTT.

Here the CDR3 reads CAWSVQQETQYF. The CDR3 DNA follows: TGTGCCTGGAGTGTACAACAAGAGACCCAGTACTTC. The chain combines TRBV30 with TRBJ2-5; D ambiguous. Trimming took off 0 bases at V and 2 bases at J, with 4 bases between the two ends. The CDR3 has 12 amino acids. From germline, CDR1 is GTSNPN and CDR2 SVGIG (reference sequence).

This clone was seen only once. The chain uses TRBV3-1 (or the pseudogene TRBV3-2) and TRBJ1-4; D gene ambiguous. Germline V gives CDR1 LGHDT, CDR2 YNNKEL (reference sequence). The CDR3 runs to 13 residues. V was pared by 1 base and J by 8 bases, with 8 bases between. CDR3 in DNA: TGTGCCAGCAGCCAAGGGTCCCGGGAAAAACTGTTTTTT. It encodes CASSQGSREKLFF.

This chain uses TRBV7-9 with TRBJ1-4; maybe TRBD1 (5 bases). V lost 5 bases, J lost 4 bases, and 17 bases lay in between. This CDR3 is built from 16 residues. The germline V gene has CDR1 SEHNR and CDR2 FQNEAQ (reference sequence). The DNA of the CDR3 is TGTGCCAGCAGCCCACCCCCTCAGGGAGTTAATGAAAAACTGTTTTTT. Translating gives CASSPPPQGVNEKLFF.

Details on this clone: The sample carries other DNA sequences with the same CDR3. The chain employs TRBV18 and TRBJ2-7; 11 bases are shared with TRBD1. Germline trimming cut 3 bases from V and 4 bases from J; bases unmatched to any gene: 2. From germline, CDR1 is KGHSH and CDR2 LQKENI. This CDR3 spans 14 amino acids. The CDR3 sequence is CASSPGTGGYEQYF. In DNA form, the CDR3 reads TGTGCCAGCTCACCCGGGACAGGGGGTTACGAGCAGTACTTC.

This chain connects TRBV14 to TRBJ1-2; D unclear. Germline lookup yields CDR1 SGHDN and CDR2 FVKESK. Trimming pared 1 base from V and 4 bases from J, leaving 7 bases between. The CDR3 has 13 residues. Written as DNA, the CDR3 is TGTGCCAGCAGCCAAGGGTGGATCTATGGCTACACCTTC. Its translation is CASSQGWIYGYTF.

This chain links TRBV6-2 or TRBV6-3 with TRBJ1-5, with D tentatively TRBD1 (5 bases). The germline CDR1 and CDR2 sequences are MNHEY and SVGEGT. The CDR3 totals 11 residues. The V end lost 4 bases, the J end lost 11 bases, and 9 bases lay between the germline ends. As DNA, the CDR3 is TGTGCCAGCAGTTGGGGGGGGACCCAGCATTTT. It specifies CASSWGGTQHF.

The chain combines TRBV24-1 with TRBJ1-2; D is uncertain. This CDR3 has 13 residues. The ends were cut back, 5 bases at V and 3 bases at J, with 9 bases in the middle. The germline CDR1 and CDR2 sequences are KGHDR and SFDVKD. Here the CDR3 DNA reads TGTGCCACCAGTGGGAAGGGCGACTATGGCTACACCTTC. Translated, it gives CATSGKGDYGYTF.

The CDR3 protein is CAKRGQRGTGELFF. Written as DNA, the CDR3 is TGTGCCAAACGGGGCCAGCGGGGCACCGGGGAGCTGTTTTTT. The chain recombines TRBV11-2 with TRBJ2-2; 7 bases line up with TRBD2. Per the germline V gene, CDR1 is SGHAT and CDR2 is FQNNGV. J lost 4 bases, V lost 10 bases, and 9 bases had no gene match. The CDR3 sequence is 14 residues long.

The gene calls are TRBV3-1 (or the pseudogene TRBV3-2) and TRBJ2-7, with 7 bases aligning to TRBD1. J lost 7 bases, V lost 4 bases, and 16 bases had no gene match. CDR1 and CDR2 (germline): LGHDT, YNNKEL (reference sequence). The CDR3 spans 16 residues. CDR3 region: CASSPSTGAPFGEQYF. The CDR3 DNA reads TGTGCCAGCAGCCCATCAACAGGGGCACCCTTTGGGGAGCAGTACTTC.